These T cell receptor beta chains were read from a single sample in a study of T cells in Graves' hyperthyroidism and ophthalmopathy. TCRdb reprocessed the multiplex PCR reads via MiXCR and lists one record per CDR3 protein. The sample holds around 350,000 distinct CDR3 sequences, about 19% seen once. The sample consisted of blood. The receptors here all came from a young woman with Graves' hyperthyroidism. The CDR3 runs from the conserved cysteine through the conserved F or W. D genes are given only for firm matches. Not every row has a clone size; where given, it reads once, few, many or a size class.

CASRRWDYGYTF,TGTGCCAGCAGACGGTGGGACTATGGCTACACCTTC,many,NA,TRBV2,TRBJ1-2
CASTYRGGMMNTDAFF,TGTGCCAGCACCTACCGGGGAGGAATGATGAACACTGACGCTTTCTTT,NA,NA,TRBV6-1,TRBJ1-1
CASSLMGGGTGIYEQYF,TGTGCCAGCAGCTTAATGGGGGGAGGGACAGGGATCTACGAGCAGTACTTC,many,TRBD1,TRBV11-2,TRBJ2-7
CASSRPLEETQYF,TGTGCCAGCAGTAGACCGTTGGAAGAGACCCAGTACTTC,NA,NA,TRBV6-1,TRBJ2-5
CAWSPGTGDTGELFF,TGTGCCTGGAGTCCCGGGACAGGGGACACCGGGGAGCTGTTTTTT,many,TRBD1,TRBV30,TRBJ2-2
CASSEFLGAGLNTEAFF,TGTGCCAGCAGCGAATTTCTAGGGGCGGGGTTGAACACTGAAGCTTTCTTT,many,NA,TRBV7-3,TRBJ1-1
CASSMGGISTEAFF,TGTGCCAGCAGTATGGGAGGGATTAGCACTGAAGCTTTCTTT,once,NA,TRBV6-1,TRBJ1-1
CASSLTSFTGELFF,TGTGCCAGCAGTTTGACTAGCTTCACCGGGGAGCTGTTTTTT,NA,TRBD2,TRBV27,TRBJ2-2
CAGGGAGELFF,TGTGCCGGGGGAGGTGCCGGGGAGCTGTTTTTT,many,NA,TRBV12-3/TRBV12-4,TRBJ2-2
CATSIKTSEEAFF,TGTGCCACCAGCATTAAGACGAGCGAAGAAGCTTTCTTT,many,NA,TRBV15,TRBJ1-1
CASSTGAPNQPQHF,TGCGCCAGCAGCACCGGGGCCCCCAATCAGCCCCAGCATTTT,many,NA,TRBV5-1,TRBJ1-5
CASSYWPSGTGSDEQYF,TGTGCCAGCAGTTACTGGCCCTCCGGGACAGGCTCGGACGAGCAGTACTTC,NA,TRBD1,TRBV6-2/TRBV6-3,TRBJ2-7
CASSLLRGMGGYTF,TGTGCCAGCAGTTTACTCCGAGGGATGGGTGGCTACACCTTC,many,NA,TRBV12-3/TRBV12-4,TRBJ1-2
CATSRDQHDQPQHF,TGTGCCACCAGCAGAGATCAGCATGATCAGCCCCAGCATTTT,many,NA,TRBV15,TRBJ1-5
CASSLDRGPSEQYF,TGTGCCAGCAGCTTGGACAGGGGGCCGTCCGAGCAGTACTTC,many,TRBD1,TRBV5-6,TRBJ2-7
CASRKRDTGRGGYTF,TGTGCCAGCAGAAAAAGAGACACTGGAAGGGGCGGCTACACCTTC,NA,NA,TRBV6-2/TRBV6-3,TRBJ1-2
CASSPLQGSYEQYF,TGTGCCAGCAGCCCCTTACAGGGCTCCTACGAGCAGTACTTC,many,NA,TRBV11-2,TRBJ2-7
CASSHREGFGNIQYF,TGTGCCAGCAGCCACCGGGAGGGGTTTGGAAACATTCAGTACTTC,NA,TRBD2,TRBV7-9,TRBJ2-4